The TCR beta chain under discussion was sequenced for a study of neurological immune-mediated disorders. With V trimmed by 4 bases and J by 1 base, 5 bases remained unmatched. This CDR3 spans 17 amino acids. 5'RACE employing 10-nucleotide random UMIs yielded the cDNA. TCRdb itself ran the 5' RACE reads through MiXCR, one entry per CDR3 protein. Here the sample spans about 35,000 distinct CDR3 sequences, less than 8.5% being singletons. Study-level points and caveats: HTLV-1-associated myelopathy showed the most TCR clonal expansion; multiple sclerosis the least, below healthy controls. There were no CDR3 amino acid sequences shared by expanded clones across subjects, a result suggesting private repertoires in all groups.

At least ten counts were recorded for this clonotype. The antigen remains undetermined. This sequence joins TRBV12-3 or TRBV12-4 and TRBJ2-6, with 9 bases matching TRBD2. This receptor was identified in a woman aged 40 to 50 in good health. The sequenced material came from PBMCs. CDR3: CASSSGLASSGANVLTF. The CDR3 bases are TGTGCCAGCAGTTCAGGACTAGCGAGTTCTGGGGCCAACGTCCTGACTTTC.